This is a list of T cell receptor beta chains from one sample in a study of T-cell reconstitution after alpha-beta-depleted transplantation in children. TCRdb called the PCR reads again in MiXCR, with one record for every CDR3 protein. The table includes about 980,000 distinct CDR3 sequences, about 29% detected once. The specimen was PBMCs, mostly from graft donor cells, collected 360 days after TCRalphabeta/CD19-depleted stem cell transplant. The source of these receptors is a boy in the first two years of life who had a stem cell transplant for SCID, so the T cells may come from the graft donor. Both conserved end residues are part of each CDR3. D genes are given only for firm matches. Only some rows state a clone size, as once, few, many or a class for expanded clones.

D	size	J	V	CDR3	DNA
NA	NA	TRBJ2-5	TRBV20-1	CSARGPRMRETQYF	TGCAGTGCCAGGGGACCGCGGATGCGGGAGACCCAGTACTTC
NA	few	TRBJ1-4	TRBV4-1	CASSQAGGGDNEKLFF	TGCGCCAGCAGCCAGGCCGGGGGGGGTGACAATGAAAAACTGTTTTTT
NA	NA	TRBJ2-5	TRBV6-4	CASSDWQEETQYF	TGTGCCAGCAGTGACTGGCAGGAGGAGACCCAGTACTTC
NA	NA	TRBJ1-1	TRBV28	CASKEGGSVDTEAFF	TGTGCCAGCAAAGAAGGGGGGAGCGTTGACACTGAAGCTTTCTTT
NA	few	TRBJ1-5	TRBV11-1	CASSRGRYQPQHF	TGTGCCAGCAGCAGGGGACGGTATCAGCCCCAGCATTTT
NA	many	TRBJ2-5	TRBV28	CASSLWRNVQTQYF	TGTGCCAGCAGTTTATGGAGGAATGTCCAGACCCAGTACTTC
TRBD1	NA	TRBJ2-7	TRBV4-3	CASSQYYGTGYYEQYF	TGCGCCAGCAGCCAATACTACGGGACAGGGTACTACGAGCAGTACTTC
TRBD1	NA	TRBJ1-2	TRBV12-3/TRBV12-4	CASSSPTGEGYGYTF	TGTGCCAGCAGTTCGCCGACAGGGGAAGGCTATGGCTACACCTTC
TRBD1	few	TRBJ1-1	TRBV20-1	CSASRQGMNTEAFF	TGCAGTGCTAGCCGACAGGGAATGAACACTGAAGCTTTCTTT
NA	NA	TRBJ2-6	TRBV28	CASNKLGAGANVLTF	TGTGCCAGCAACAAACTGGGGGCTGGGGCCAACGTCCTGACTTTC
NA	many	TRBJ2-1	TRBV7-9	CATSWGLGNEQFF	TGTGCCACATCCTGGGGGTTAGGAAATGAGCAGTTCTTC
NA	few	TRBJ2-5	TRBV5-1	CASSLQPAQETQYF	TGCGCCAGCAGCTTGCAACCAGCCCAAGAGACCCAGTACTTC
NA	NA	TRBJ2-7	TRBV12-3/TRBV12-4	CASSLAPDISYEQYF	TGTGCCAGCAGCCTTGCCCCTGATATATCCTACGAGCAGTACTTC
TRBD2	NA	TRBJ2-2	TRBV6-5	CASSSGGLAGGPSGELFF	TGTGCCAGCAGTTCCGGGGGTCTAGCGGGGGGCCCCTCCGGGGAGCTGTTTTTT
NA	few	TRBJ2-7	TRBV12-3/TRBV12-4	CASSLESGVGYEQYF	TGTGCCAGCAGTCTCGAATCAGGGGTTGGGTACGAGCAGTACTTC
NA	few	TRBJ2-2	TRBV4-3	CASSQDPRSDTGELFF	TGCGCCAGCAGCCAAGATCCCAGATCTGACACCGGGGAGCTGTTTTTT
TRBD2	NA	TRBJ2-3	TRBV10-3	CAISGLAGGLSDTQYF	TGTGCCATCAGTGGGCTAGCGGGGGGGCTCTCAGATACGCAGTATTTT
NA	few	TRBJ2-7	TRBV10-3	CAISDTQGDYEQYF	TGTGCCATCAGTGATACCCAGGGTGACTACGAGCAGTACTTC
NA	few	TRBJ1-1	TRBV5-1	CASSLMSGRTNTEAFF	TGCGCCAGCAGCTTGATGTCAGGTAGGACGAACACTGAAGCTTTCTTT
TRBD2	many	TRBJ2-3	TRBV10-2	CASRAGAGIITDTQYF	TGCGCCAGCAGGGCGGGAGCAGGGATCATTACAGATACGCAGTATTTT
NA	NA	TRBJ2-1	TRBV10-3	CAISESGVATMHEQFF	TGTGCCATCAGTGAGTCGGGGGTAGCGACTATGCATGAGCAGTTCTTC
NA	many	TRBJ2-7	TRBV4-2	CASRGTTYEQYF	TGTGCCAGCCGCGGAACAACGTACGAGCAGTACTTC
NA	NA	TRBJ2-7	TRBV5-1	CASTGTQGGYGEQYF	TGCGCCAGCACGGGGACGCAGGGCGGTTATGGGGAGCAGTACTTC
NA	NA	TRBJ2-2	TRBV6-5	CASSYSPGHQNTGELFF	TGTGCCAGCAGTTACTCCCCGGGACACCAGAACACCGGGGAGCTGTTTTTT
NA	NA	TRBJ2-3	TRBV7-3	CASSSKPRGSFTDTQYF	TGTGCCAGCAGCTCCAAGCCCCGGGGGTCTTTCACAGATACGCAGTATTTT
NA	NA	TRBJ1-5	TRBV20-1	CSATGQPYSNQPQHF	TGCAGTGCTACCGGACAGCCCTATAGCAATCAGCCCCAGCATTTT
TRBD2	NA	TRBJ2-5	TRBV18	CASSRTSGAQETQYF	TGTGCCAGCTCAAGGACTAGCGGGGCCCAAGAGACCCAGTACTTC
NA	few	TRBJ2-7	TRBV7-2	CASSSAITGPYEQYF	TGTGCCAGCAGCTCGGCGATTACAGGGCCCTACGAGCAGTACTTC
NA	NA	TRBJ2-2	TRBV5-1	CASSYTETNTGELFF	TGCGCCAGCAGCTATACAGAAACGAACACCGGGGAGCTGTTTTTT
NA	NA	TRBJ1-1	TRBV6-1	CASSSAGVSWNTEAFF	TGTGCCAGCAGCTCCGCAGGGGTATCCTGGAACACTGAAGCTTTCTTT
NA	many	TRBJ2-7	TRBV24-1	CATSDASGTEQYF	TGTGCCACCAGTGATGCCTCAGGGACCGAGCAGTACTTC
NA	few	TRBJ2-2	TRBV12-3/TRBV12-4	CASSLILEGAGELFF	TGTGCCAGCAGTTTAATCTTAGAGGGTGCCGGGGAGCTGTTTTTT
NA	few	TRBJ2-3	TRBV4-1	CASSALLARGDTQYF	TGCGCCAGCAGCGCCCTCCTTGCTAGGGGAGATACGCAGTATTTT
TRBD1	few	TRBJ1-1	TRBV5-1	CASSSGQGGNTEAFF	TGCGCCAGCAGCTCGGGACAGGGAGGGAACACTGAAGCTTTCTTT
TRBD1	few	TRBJ2-7	TRBV4-1	CASSQTGGSLYEQYF	TGCGCCAGCAGCCAGACAGGGGGATCCCTCTACGAGCAGTACTTC
NA	NA	TRBJ1-5	TRBV20-1	CSARGNLANQPQHF	TGCAGTGCTAGAGGGAATCTAGCAAATCAGCCCCAGCATTTT
TRBD1	NA	TRBJ2-5	TRBV6-9	CASSWTGRIQETQYF	TGTGCCAGCAGTTGGACAGGGAGAATCCAAGAGACCCAGTACTTC
TRBD1	few	TRBJ1-1	TRBV12-3/TRBV12-4	CASRRTGGVAFF	TGTGCCAGCAGAAGGACAGGGGGGGTTGCTTTCTTT
NA	NA	TRBJ1-6	TRBV18	CASSPKDSFNSPLHF	TGTGCCAGCTCACCCAAGGACAGCTTTAATTCACCCCTCCACTTT
NA	few	TRBJ2-7	TRBV9	CASTGRQAYEQYF	TGTGCCAGCACGGGAAGACAGGCTTACGAGCAGTACTTC
NA	once	TRBJ1-2	TRBV30	CACGGGGNYGYTF	TGTGCCTGTGGGGGCGGGGGAAACTATGGCTACACCTTC
NA	NA	TRBJ2-5	TRBV5-1	CASSRSGMETQYF	TGCGCCAGCAGCCGTTCGGGTATGGAGACCCAGTACTTC
TRBD2	NA	TRBJ2-5	TRBV5-6	CASSLLFGGAQETQYF	TGTGCCAGCAGCTTGCTCTTCGGGGGGGCCCAAGAGACCCAGTACTTC
NA	NA	TRBJ1-1	TRBV7-9	CASSLEVWAGKDTEAFF	TGTGCCAGCAGCTTAGAGGTTTGGGCAGGGAAGGACACTGAAGCTTTCTTT
TRBD2	NA	TRBJ2-3	TRBV4-2	CASSQDLSGEQYF	TGTGCCAGCAGCCAAGATCTTAGCGGGGAACAGTATTTT
NA	NA	TRBJ2-7	TRBV6-6	CASSYPSNEQYF	TGTGCCAGCAGTTACCCTAGCAACGAGCAGTACTTC
NA	NA	TRBJ2-7	TRBV20-1	CSAILTGYEQYF	TGCAGTGCTATTCTGACAGGTTACGAGCAGTACTTC
TRBD1	NA	TRBJ1-1	TRBV7-9	CASSLPGQVIRTEAFF	TGTGCCAGCAGCCTCCCGGGACAGGTGATTCGCACTGAAGCTTTCTTT
NA	few	TRBJ2-3	TRBV2	CASRGAGSRTDTQYF	TGTGCCAGCAGAGGCGCAGGCTCCCGCACAGATACGCAGTATTTT
NA	few	TRBJ2-7	TRBV7-9	CASSVRHSSSYEQYF	TGTGCCAGCAGCGTCAGACACAGTAGCTCCTACGAGCAGTACTTC
NA	few	TRBJ2-3	TRBV13	CASSLGTAPFHIAPFTDTQYF	TGTGCCAGCAGCTTAGGGACAGCGCCATTTCACATCGCGCCCTTCACAGATACGCAGTATTTT
TRBD2	few	TRBJ2-2	TRBV10-1	CASSAAGGNTGELFF	TGCGCCAGCAGTGCTGCGGGGGGGAACACCGGGGAGCTGTTTTTT
NA	NA	TRBJ2-3	TRBV6-2/TRBV6-3	CASGGDTDTQYF	TGTGCCAGCGGAGGGGACACAGATACGCAGTATTTT